These 27 T cell receptor beta chains came from one sample sequenced in a study of blood T cell repertoires in COVID-19. The protocol was immunoSEQ multiplex PCR, while the TCRdb copy is restricted to in-frame clones and leaves out a portion. The data show approximately 260,000 clones, approximately 80% seen once. The sequencing sample was made of peripheral blood. Source of these receptors: a woman of 80 years or more with acute or convalescent COVID-19.

The CDR3, as DNA: TGTGCCAGCTCACCACAGGTACCGGGACAGGGGCACACTGAAGCTTTCTTT. Protein product: CASSPQVPGQGHTEAFF. This sequence joins TRBV18 and TRBJ1-1; TRBD1 matches at 10 bases. There are 17 residues in the CDR3. J was trimmed by 3 bases and V by 1 base; bases with no gene match: 8. Germline V lookup: CDR1 KGHSH, CDR2 LQKENI.

This clone appeared a few times. This chain uses TRBV5-1 with TRBJ1-1; no clear D gene. With 3 bases removed from V and 1 base from J, the gap between germline ends came to 10 bases. The germline V gene encodes CDR1 SGHRS and CDR2 YFSETQ. The CDR3 covers 14 residues. CDR3 nucleotides: TGCGCCAGCAGCTACGGCGGGGAGAACACTGAAGCTTTCTTT. It specifies CASSYGGENTEAFF.

The chain recombines TRBV7-9 with TRBJ2-2; TRBD1 is a possible D gene (5 bases). This CDR3 spans 16 amino acids. V lost 3 bases to trimming and J lost 4 bases, with 15 bases between them. CDR1 is SEHNR, CDR2 FQNEAQ, per germline (reference sequence). The CDR3 DNA follows: TGTGCCAGCAGCTTGCCGGGCAGGGAACGCACCGGGGAGCTGTTTTTT. Amino acid sequence: CASSLPGRERTGELFF.

The chain employs TRBV4-1 and TRBJ2-1; no clear D gene. V was pared by 0 bases and J by 4 bases, with 10 bases between. This CDR3 has 15 amino acids. CDR1 is MGHRA, CDR2 YSYEKL, per germline. This CDR3 is CASSQDNSVYNEQFF. DNA for the CDR3: TGCGCCAGCAGCCAAGATAACTCCGTTTACAATGAGCAGTTCTTC.

This rearrangement joins TRBV12-3 or TRBV12-4 to TRBJ1-3; tentatively, D is TRBD1 (6 bases). Trimming shortened V by 6 bases and J by 5 bases, and 8 bases separated the two germline ends. This CDR3 has 12 amino acids. In DNA form, the CDR3 reads TGTGCCAGCAGGACAGGTAGAAACACCATATATTTT. The encoded protein is CASRTGRNTIYF.

The chain combines TRBV5-6 with TRBJ1-2, with TRBD1 as a possible D gene (5 bases). V was pared by 0 bases and J by 0 bases, with 9 bases between. The CDR3 totals 15 residues. Germline V gene data show CDR1 as SGHDT and CDR2 as YYEEEE. The CDR3 DNA reads as TGTGCCAGCAGCTTGGGGGCAGGGACTAACTATGGCTACACCTTC. This translates into CASSLGAGTNYGYTF.

This chain joins TRBV2 and TRBJ2-5; 9 bases match TRBD1. The CDR3 has 16 residues. The V segment lost 0 bases and the J segment 5 bases; nucleotides outside the gene matches: 7. Germline CDR1 SNHLY, CDR2 FYNNEI. The CDR3 loop reads CASSEAGTGREETQYF. For the CDR3, the DNA is TGTGCCAGCAGTGAAGCGGGGACAGGGCGGGAGGAGACCCAGTACTTC.

The V and J genes are TRBV30 and TRBJ1-2; possibly TRBD1 for D (5 bases). This CDR3 has 15 amino acids. The germline gives CDR1 GTSNPN, CDR2 SVGIG (reference sequence). Trimming stripped 2 bases from V and 7 bases from J, with 20 bases between. The CDR3, as DNA: TGTGCCTGGAGTCCAAGGCGGGCCTCCGGGGGTGGCTACACCTTC. Amino acid sequence: CAWSPRRASGGGYTF.

The genes are TRBV3-1 (or the pseudogene TRBV3-2) and TRBJ2-1; 8 nucleotides match TRBD2. The CDR3 sequence is 14 residues long. CDR1 LGHDT and CDR2 YNNKEL come from the germline V gene (reference sequence). The V and J ends lost 1 base and 9 bases, in that order; junction bases with no gene match: 5. The CDR3, as DNA: TGTGCCAGCAGCCAAGGGCTAGCGGGCAGTGAGCAGTTCTTC. This encodes CASSQGLAGSEQFF.

The rearrangement uses TRBV5-1 and TRBJ2-7; 13 nucleotides agree with TRBD2. V lost 3 bases and J lost 5; bases outside the gene matches: 5. Per the germline V gene, CDR1 is SGHRS and CDR2 is YFSETQ. The CDR3 consists of 15 residues. The CDR3 DNA reads TGCGCCAGCAGCTCGGGGACTAGCGGGGCTCACGAGCAGTACTTC. It specifies CASSSGTSGAHEQYF.

This chain uses TRBV7-8 with TRBJ1-4; D is possibly TRBD1 (6 bases). V was cut by 4 bases and J by 6 bases, with 18 bases left in between. The CDR3 is 16 residues long. Germline-derived CDR1 and CDR2 are SGHVS and FQNEAQ. The CDR3 protein is CASSSAGAGVDEKLFF. CDR3 DNA sequence: TGTGCCAGCAGCTCCGCCGGGGCAGGGGTTGATGAAAAACTGTTTTTT. Using reference TRBV7-8 and TRBJ1-4 for the parts outside the CDR3, the full variable domain is GAGVSQSPRYKVAKRGQDVALRCDPISGHVSLFWYQQALGQGPEFLTYFQNEAQLDKSGLPSDRFFAERPEGSVSTLKIQRTQQEDSAVYLCASSSAGAGVDEKLFFGSGTQLSVL.

V usage is TRBV7-8 and J usage is TRBJ2-3; D is undetermined. Trimming took off 2 bases at V and 6 bases at J, with 12 bases between the two ends. CDR1 is SGHVS and CDR2 is FQNEAQ in the germline V gene. The CDR3 extends over 14 amino acids. DNA for the CDR3: TGTGCCAGCAGCTTATTGGGCTTAACGGATACGCAGTATTTT. Encoded protein: CASSLLGLTDTQYF.

The chain joins TRBV7-8 to TRBJ2-2, with D perhaps TRBD2 (5 bases). The CDR3 spans 16 residues. The germline V gene has CDR1 SGHVS and CDR2 FQNEAQ. The V end was cut by 3 bases, the J end by 4 bases, with 15 bases between. CDR3: CASSLIRGGVTGELFF. The CDR3, as DNA: TGTGCCAGCAGCTTGATTCGGGGTGGGGTCACCGGGGAGCTGTTTTTT.

J is TRBJ1-2 and V is TRBV2, with D possibly TRBD1 on 5 matching bases. V shed 2 bases and J shed 2 bases, with 9 bases lying between them. The CDR3 sequence is 14 residues long. CDR1 is SNHLY, CDR2 FYNNEI, per germline. The CDR3 protein is CASSETTVNYGYTF. The CDR3 DNA follows: TGTGCCAGCAGTGAAACGACAGTGAACTATGGCTACACCTTC. Full variable domain (rest looked up from reference TRBV2 and TRBJ1-2): EPEVTQTPSHQVTQMGQEVILRCVPISNHLYFYWYRQILGQKVEFLVSFYNNEISEKSEIFDDQFSVERPDGSNFTLKIRSTKLEDSAMYFCASSETTVNYGYTFGSGTRLTVV.

CDR3 sequence (DNA): TGTGCCAGCAGTTACCTAGCGGGGGACTACGAGCAGTACTTC. Protein: CASSYLAGDYEQYF. The chain recombines TRBV6-5 with TRBJ2-7; 10 bases are shared with TRBD2. The CDR3 runs to 14 residues. V shed 2 bases, J shed 3 bases, and the junction held 1 base outside the gene matches. The germline gives CDR1 MNHEY, CDR2 SVGAGI.

The chain combines TRBV11-2 with TRBJ2-2; tentatively, D is TRBD2 (5 bases). Trimming took off 5 bases at V and 4 bases at J, with 20 bases between the two ends. Germline V CDR1 and CDR2: SGHAT, FQNNGV. The CDR3 extends over 17 amino acids. In DNA, the CDR3 is TGTGCCAGCAGCCCGGCGGCGGGCCCCACAACCACCGGGGAGCTGTTTTTT. It translates to CASSPAAGPTTTGELFF.

The J gene is TRBJ1-1, the V gene TRBV15; a possible D gene is TRBD1 (5 bases). Trimming cost V 1 base and J 3 bases, with 21 bases left between them. The CDR3 contains 18 residues. Germline V lookup: CDR1 LNHNV, CDR2 YYDKDF (reference sequence). In DNA form, the CDR3 reads TGTGCCACCAGCAGAGTCCCCCGAGAGGCCTGGGGGGACACTGAAGCTTTCTTT. Translated: CATSRVPREAWGDTEAFF.

The gene calls are TRBV6-5 and TRBJ1-2; D unclear. Between the trimmed V and J ends, which lost 2 bases and 6 bases, there was a span of 10 bases. Germline V lookup: CDR1 MNHEY, CDR2 SVGAGI. The CDR3 runs to 13 residues. CDR3 sequence reads: CASSYLGRDGYTF. The CDR3 region has the DNA TGTGCCAGCAGTTACCTGGGGAGGGATGGCTACACCTTC.

The chain has TRBV5-1 and TRBJ1-2, with 7 bases aligning to TRBD1. Trimming cost V 0 bases and J 0 bases; bases outside gene matches: 5. The CDR3 covers 16 residues. Per the germline V gene, CDR1 is SGHRS and CDR2 is YFSETQ. CDR3 nucleotides: TGCGCCAGCAGCTTGGGGGACAGTCGCACTAACTATGGCTACACCTTC. This translates into CASSLGDSRTNYGYTF.

The rearrangement links TRBV14 to TRBJ1-6; D might be TRBD1 (5 bases). This CDR3 spans 14 amino acids. The germline V and J ends were trimmed by 0 bases and 9 bases, with 9 bases remaining between them. Germline V gives CDR1 SGHDN, CDR2 FVKESK. In DNA, the CDR3 is TGTGCCAGCAGCCAAGAAGGGGCCCCTTCACCCCTCCACTTT. As protein: CASSQEGAPSPLHF.

The V gene is TRBV9, the J gene TRBJ1-1; D remains unclear. CDR1 is SGDLS and CDR2 is YYNGEE in the germline V gene. V gave up 4 bases and J gave up 8 bases, with 12 bases separating them. This CDR3 region has 12 residues. The CDR3 DNA reads TGTGCCAGCAGCCCAGGCGTAACGGAAGCTTTCTTT. This gives the protein CASSPGVTEAFF.

The chain carries TRBV29-1 and TRBJ2-7; the match to TRBD2 covers 15 bases. This CDR3 has 15 residues. J lost 6 bases, V lost 3 bases, and 6 bases had no gene match. From germline, CDR1 is SQVTM and CDR2 ANQGSEA. The CDR3 sequence: CSVEGTSGGFFEQYF. For the CDR3, the DNA is TGCAGCGTTGAGGGGACTAGCGGGGGGTTCTTCGAGCAGTACTTC.

The chain is built from TRBV12-5 and TRBJ1-2; a weak D match, TRBD1 (6 bases). CDR1 is LGHNT, CDR2 FRNRAP, per germline. This CDR3 is 13 amino acids long. V gave up 6 bases and J gave up 2 bases, with 10 bases separating them. This CDR3 reads CASGLTGNYGYTF. The CDR3 bases are TGTGCTAGTGGCCTGACAGGAAACTATGGCTACACCTTC. Looking up the rest from reference TRBV12-5 and TRBJ1-2 gives the full variable domain: DARVTQTPRHKVTEMGQEVTMRCQPILGHNTVFWYRQTMMQGLELLAYFRNRAPLDDSGMPKDRFSAEMPDATLATLKIQPSEPRDSAVYFCASGLTGNYGYTFGSGTRLTVV.

This clone was observed a single time. This chain uses TRBV3-1 (or the pseudogene TRBV3-2) with TRBJ1-2; D is undetermined. This CDR3 has 14 residues. Germline V lookup: CDR1 LGHDT, CDR2 YNNKEL (reference sequence). Trimming stripped 2 bases from V and 0 bases from J, with 7 bases between. The DNA of the CDR3 is TGTGCCAGCAGCCAAACGGGAGCTAACTATGGCTACACCTTC. This sequence encodes CASSQTGANYGYTF.

This rearrangement joins TRBV21-1 to TRBJ2-1; the D call of TRBD2 is as the table states it, not checked on the DNA. TRBV21-1 counts as a pseudogene. The CDR3 runs to 9 residues. CDR3 sequence: CATTPEQFF. CDR3 coding DNA: TGTGCCACGACTCCGGAGCAGTTCTTC.

The chain has TRBV28 and TRBJ2-7, with D possibly being TRBD1 (5 bases). The CDR3 is made up of 14 amino acids. Between the trimmed V and J ends, which lost 6 bases and 4 bases, there was a span of 16 bases. Germline-derived CDR1 and CDR2 are MDHEN and SYDVKM. The CDR3 spells CASRSAGLLYEQYF. The CDR3 DNA is TGTGCCAGCAGGTCCGCAGGGTTGTTGTACGAGCAGTACTTC.

The V gene is TRBV5-1, the J gene TRBJ2-1; 7 bases agree with TRBD1. Germline CDR1 and CDR2: SGHRS and YFSETQ. The CDR3 covers 14 residues. V was pared by 4 bases and J by 7 bases, with 8 bases of the junction left unmatched. The CDR3 DNA sequence: TGCGCCAGCAGCCCAACGGACAGGCGAAATGAGCAGTTCTTC. As protein: CASSPTDRRNEQFF.